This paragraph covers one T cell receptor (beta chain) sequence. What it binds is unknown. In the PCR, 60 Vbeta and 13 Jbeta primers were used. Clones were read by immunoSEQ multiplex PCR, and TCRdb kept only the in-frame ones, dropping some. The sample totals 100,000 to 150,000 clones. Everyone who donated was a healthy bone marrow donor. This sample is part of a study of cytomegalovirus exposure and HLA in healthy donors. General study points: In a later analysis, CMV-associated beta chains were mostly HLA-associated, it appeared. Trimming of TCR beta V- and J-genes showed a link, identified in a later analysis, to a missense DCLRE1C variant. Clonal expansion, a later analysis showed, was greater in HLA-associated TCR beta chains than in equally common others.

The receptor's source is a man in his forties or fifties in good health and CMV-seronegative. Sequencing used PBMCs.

The CDR3 nucleotides read TGCAGCGAACTACAGGGAACTGAAGCTTTCTTT. Its protein product is CSELQGTEAFF. V is TRBV29-1 and J is TRBJ1-1; D may be TRBD1 (6 bases). The CDR3 covers 11 residues. Germline CDR1 is SQVTM and CDR2 is ANQGSEA. Trimming shortened V by 7 bases and J by 5 bases, and 11 bases separated the two germline ends. Supplemented by reference TRBV29-1 and TRBJ1-1, the full variable domain reads SAVISQKPSRDICQRGTSLTIQCQVDSQVTMMFWYRQQPGQSLTLIATANQGSEATYESGFVIDKFPISRPNLTFSTLTVSNMSPEDSSIYLCSELQGTEAFFGQGTRLTVV.